This T cell receptor (beta chain) appears in the sequencing data of a study of quantifying T cell responses using KT2 cells. Background on the study: Reverse transcription used primers in the TCR alpha and beta constant regions. Estimated efficiency of the T4 ligation step was above 9.5% under optimum conditions.

Unfractionated PBMC were spiked with known numbers of KT2 clone cells. Fixed numbers of PBMC received varying amounts of KT2 cells. Each cDNA got a UMI-containing oligo ligated at its 3' end. An equimolar mix of RC1.1 and RC1.2 primed the beta chain across TRBC1 and TRBC2. MiXCR, applied by TCRdb to the UMI-ligation and nested PCR reads, yields one record per CDR3 protein. The sample has around 30,000 distinct CDR3 sequences; about a tenth are singletons. The CDR3 extends over 14 amino acids. CDR1 and CDR2 (germline): MNHNY, SVGAGI (reference sequence). Deletions cut 0 bases from V and 4 bases from J, with 9 bases between.

Sequences were obtained from PBMCs spiked with cells of the T cell clone KT2. The chain combines TRBV6-6 with TRBJ2-5; no clear D gene. The receptor comes from a human donor. In DNA, the CDR3 is TGTGCCAGCAGTTACTCCACGACTGCAGAGACCCAGTACTTC. It encodes CASSYSTTAETQYF.